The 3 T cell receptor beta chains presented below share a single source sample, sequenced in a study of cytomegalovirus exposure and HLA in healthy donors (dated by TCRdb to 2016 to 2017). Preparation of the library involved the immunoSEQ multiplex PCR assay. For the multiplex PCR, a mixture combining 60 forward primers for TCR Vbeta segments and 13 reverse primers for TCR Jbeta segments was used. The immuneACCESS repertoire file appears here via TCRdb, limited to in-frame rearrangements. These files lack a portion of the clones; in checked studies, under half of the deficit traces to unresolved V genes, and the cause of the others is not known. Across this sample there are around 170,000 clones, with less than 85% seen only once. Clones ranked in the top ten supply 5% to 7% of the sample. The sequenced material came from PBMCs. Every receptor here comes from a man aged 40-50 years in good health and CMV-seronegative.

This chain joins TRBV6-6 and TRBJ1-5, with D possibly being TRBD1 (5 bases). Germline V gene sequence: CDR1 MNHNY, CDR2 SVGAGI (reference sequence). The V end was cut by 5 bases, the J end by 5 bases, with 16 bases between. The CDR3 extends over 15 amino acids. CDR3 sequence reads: CASSRRGGDYQPQHF. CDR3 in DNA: TGTGCCAGCAGTCGGCGGGGGGGAGACTATCAGCCCCAGCATTTT.

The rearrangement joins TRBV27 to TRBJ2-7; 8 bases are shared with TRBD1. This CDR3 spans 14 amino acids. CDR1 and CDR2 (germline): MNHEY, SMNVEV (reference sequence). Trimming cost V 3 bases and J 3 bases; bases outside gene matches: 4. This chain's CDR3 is CASSFSTGGYEQYF. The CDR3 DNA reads TGTGCCAGCAGTTTTTCTACAGGGGGCTACGAGCAGTACTTC.

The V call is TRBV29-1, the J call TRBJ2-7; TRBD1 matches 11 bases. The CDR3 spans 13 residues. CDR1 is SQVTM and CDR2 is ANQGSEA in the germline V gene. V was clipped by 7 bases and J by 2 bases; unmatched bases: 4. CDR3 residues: CSAGTGGPYEQYF. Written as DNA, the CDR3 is TGCAGCGCTGGGACAGGGGGACCCTACGAGCAGTACTTC.